Detailed here is one T cell receptor (beta chain). The antigen remains unidentified. Assay: immunoSEQ multiplex PCR; the TCRdb copy retains only in-frame clones and omits some. The sample has about 64,000 clones; around 87% are singletons. Germline-derived CDR1 and CDR2 are SGHRS and YFSETQ. Between the trimmed V and J ends, which lost 0 bases and 1 base, there was a span of 10 bases. CDR3 size: 15 residues. The data originate from a study of Tregs in tolerant kidney transplant recipients. Study-wide points: Some patients' samples used different primers over time, so nucleotide sequences weren't comparable. Activated donor B cell expansion appeared to reveal the most relevant donor-specific TCRbeta repertoire. Biological reproducibility was not directly addressed, but technical replication error appeared minimal. Validation in larger populations is needed because few patients were studied.

Recipients received nonmyeloablative bone marrow transplants from related graft donors, with transient mixed chimerism. This material consisted of CD4+ T cells from blood (PBMCs), taken 6 months after the transplant. The sequence was obtained from a human patient who received a combined kidney and bone marrow transplant. The T cells may come from the graft donor. The chain links TRBV5-1 to TRBJ1-1; D unclear. CDR3 sequence (DNA): TGCGCCAGCAGCTTGGTGGTAGCATCGAACACTGAAGCTTTCTTT. Its translation is CASSLVVASNTEAFF.